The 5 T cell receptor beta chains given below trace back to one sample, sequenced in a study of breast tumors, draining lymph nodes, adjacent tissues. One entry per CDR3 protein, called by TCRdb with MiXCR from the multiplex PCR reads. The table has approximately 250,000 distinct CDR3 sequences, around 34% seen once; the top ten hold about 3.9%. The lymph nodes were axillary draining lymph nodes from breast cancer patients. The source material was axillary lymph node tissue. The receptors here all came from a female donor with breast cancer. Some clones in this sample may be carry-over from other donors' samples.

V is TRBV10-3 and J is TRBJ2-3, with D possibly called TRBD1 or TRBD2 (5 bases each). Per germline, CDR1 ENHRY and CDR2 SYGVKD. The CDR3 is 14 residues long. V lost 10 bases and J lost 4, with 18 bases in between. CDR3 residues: CASSPERDPDTQYF. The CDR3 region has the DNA TGTGCCAGCTCACCGGAGAGGGACCCAGATACGCAGTATTTT.

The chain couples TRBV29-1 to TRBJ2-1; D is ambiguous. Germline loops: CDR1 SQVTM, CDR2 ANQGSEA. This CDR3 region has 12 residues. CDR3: CSYKDSYNEQFF. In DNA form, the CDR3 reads TGCAGTTACAAGGATAGCTACAATGAGCAGTTCTTC.

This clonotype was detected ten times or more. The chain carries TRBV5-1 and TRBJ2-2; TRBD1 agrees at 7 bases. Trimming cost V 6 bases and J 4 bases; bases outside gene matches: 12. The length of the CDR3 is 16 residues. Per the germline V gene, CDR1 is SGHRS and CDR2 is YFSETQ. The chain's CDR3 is CASMPQQGPRTGELFF. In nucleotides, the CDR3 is TGCGCCAGCATGCCCCAACAGGGGCCACGCACCGGGGAGCTGTTTTTT.

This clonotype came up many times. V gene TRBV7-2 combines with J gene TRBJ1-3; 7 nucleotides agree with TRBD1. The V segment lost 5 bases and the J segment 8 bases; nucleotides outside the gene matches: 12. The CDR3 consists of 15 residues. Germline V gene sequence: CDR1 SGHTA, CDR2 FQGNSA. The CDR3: CASSPRQGSPHTIYF. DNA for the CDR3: TGTGCCAGCAGCCCGCGACAGGGTTCCCCGCACACCATATATTTT.

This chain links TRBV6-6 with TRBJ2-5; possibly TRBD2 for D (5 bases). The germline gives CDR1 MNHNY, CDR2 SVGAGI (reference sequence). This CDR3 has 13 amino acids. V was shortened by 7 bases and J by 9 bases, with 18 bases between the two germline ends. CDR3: CASTAGWNQPQYF. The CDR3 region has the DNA TGTGCCAGCACGGCGGGTTGGAATCAGCCCCAGTACTTC.